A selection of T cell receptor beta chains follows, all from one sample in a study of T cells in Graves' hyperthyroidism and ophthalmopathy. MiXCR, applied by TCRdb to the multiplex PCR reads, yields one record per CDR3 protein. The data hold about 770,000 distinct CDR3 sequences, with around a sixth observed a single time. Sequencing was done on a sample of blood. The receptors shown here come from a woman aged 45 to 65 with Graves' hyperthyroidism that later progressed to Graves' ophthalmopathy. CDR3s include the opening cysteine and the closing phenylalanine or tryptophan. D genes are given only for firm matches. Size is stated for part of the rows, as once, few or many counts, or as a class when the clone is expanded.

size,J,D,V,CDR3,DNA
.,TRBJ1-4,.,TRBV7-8,CASSPSRGFGEKLFF,TGTGCCAGCAGCCCGAGTCGAGGGTTCGGGGAAAAACTGTTTTTT
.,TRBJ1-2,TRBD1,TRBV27,CVSRITGGNGYTF,TGTGTCAGCAGGATAACAGGGGGGAATGGCTACACCTTC
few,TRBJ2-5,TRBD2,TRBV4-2,CASSQVSGLAGGTKETQYF,TGTGCCAGCAGCCAAGTTTCGGGACTAGCGGGGGGAACCAAAGAGACCCAGTACTTC
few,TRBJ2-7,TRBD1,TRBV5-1,CASSPYPRDRGYEQYF,TGCGCCAGCAGCCCCTACCCCCGGGACAGGGGCTACGAGCAGTACTTC
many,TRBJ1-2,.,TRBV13,CASSLGSMNYGYTF,TGTGCCAGCAGCTTAGGCAGCATGAACTATGGCTACACCTTC
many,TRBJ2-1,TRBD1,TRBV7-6,CASSLGQGVGNEQFF,TGTGCCAGCAGCTTGGGACAGGGTGTCGGGAATGAGCAGTTCTTC
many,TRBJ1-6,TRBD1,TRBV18,CASSPNRGRVNSPLHF,TGTGCCAGCTCACCAAACAGGGGGCGCGTCAATTCACCCCTCCACTTT
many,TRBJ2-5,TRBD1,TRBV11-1,CASSLRTGGRETQYF,TGTGCCAGCAGTCTTCGGACAGGGGGCCGTGAGACCCAGTACTTC
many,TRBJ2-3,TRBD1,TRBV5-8,CASSLGLRQGARMGTQYF,TGTGCCAGCAGCTTGGGTCTGCGGCAGGGGGCCCGGATGGGTACGCAGTATTTT
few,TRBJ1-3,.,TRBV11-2,CASSPPGPRGGNTIYF,TGTGCCAGCAGCCCCCCGGGGCCCCGAGGAGGAAACACCATATATTTT
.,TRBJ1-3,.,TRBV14,CASSQDKFATAEFLAGNTIYF,TGTGCCAGCAGCCAAGATAAGTTCGCGACGGCGGAGTTTTTAGCTGGAAACACCATATATTTT
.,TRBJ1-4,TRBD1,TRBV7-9,CASSERGTGNEKLFF,TGTGCCAGCAGCGAAAGGGGGACAGGGAATGAAAAACTGTTTTTT
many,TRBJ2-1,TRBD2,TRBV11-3,CASSLVLAGAYNEQFF,TGTGCCAGCAGCTTAGTCCTAGCGGGGGCTTACAATGAGCAGTTCTTC
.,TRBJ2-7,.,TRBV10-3,CAISESINRAEQYF,TGTGCCATCAGTGAGTCGATCAACAGGGCGGAGCAGTACTTC
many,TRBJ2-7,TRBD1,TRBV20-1,CSARWTGARGEQYF,TGCAGTGCTAGATGGACAGGGGCCAGGGGGGAGCAGTACTTC
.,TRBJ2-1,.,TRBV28,CASRGRTSSYNEQFF,TGTGCCAGCAGAGGACGGACCAGCTCCTACAATGAGCAGTTCTTC
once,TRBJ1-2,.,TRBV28,CASSGTRGDLNYGYTF,TGTGCCAGCAGTGGAACCCGGGGAGACCTTAACTATGGCTACACCTTC
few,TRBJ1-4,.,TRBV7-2,CASSLVGQRNEKLFF,TGTGCCAGCAGCTTAGTCGGACAGCGAAATGAAAAACTGTTTTTT
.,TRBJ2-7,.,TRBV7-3,CASSQTDGAEQYF,TGTGCCAGCAGCCAGACGGACGGTGCGGAGCAGTACTTC
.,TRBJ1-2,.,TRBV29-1,CSAIERAGRYGYTF,TGCAGCGCAATCGAGAGGGCAGGACGATATGGCTACACCTTC
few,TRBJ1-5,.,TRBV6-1,CASSEVRGLSNQPQHF,TGTGCCAGCAGTGAAGTTCGAGGGTTAAGCAATCAGCCCCAGCATTTT
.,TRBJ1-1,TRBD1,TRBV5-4,CASSLDSAQGIAFF,TGTGCCAGCAGCTTGGACTCGGCACAGGGGATCGCTTTCTTT
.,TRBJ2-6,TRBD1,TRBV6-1,CASSSMDRGFSGANVLTF,TGTGCCAGCAGTAGCATGGACAGGGGGTTCTCTGGGGCCAACGTCCTGACTTTC
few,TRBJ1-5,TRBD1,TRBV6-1,CAGQDRSNQPQHF,TGTGCCGGCCAGGACAGGTCCAATCAGCCCCAGCATTTT
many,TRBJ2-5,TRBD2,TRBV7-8,CASSLAGTSGLRTQYF,TGTGCCAGCAGCTTAGCAGGGACTAGCGGCCTGCGGACCCAGTACTTC
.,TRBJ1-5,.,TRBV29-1,CSVVAGVGQPQHF,TGCAGCGTTGTAGCAGGGGTCGGTCAGCCCCAGCATTTT
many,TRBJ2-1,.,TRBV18,CASSPRIPESVDNEQFF,TGTGCCAGCTCACCAAGAATTCCCGAAAGCGTCGACAATGAGCAGTTCTTC
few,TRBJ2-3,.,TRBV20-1,CSARDVRGGGPDTQYF,TGCAGTGCTAGAGATGTCAGGGGGGGAGGACCAGATACGCAGTATTTT
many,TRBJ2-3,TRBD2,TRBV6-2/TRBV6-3,CASIMGGDTDTQYF,TGTGCCAGCATCATGGGAGGGGACACAGATACGCAGTATTTT
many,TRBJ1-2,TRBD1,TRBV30,CAWNRGQGIGGYTF,TGTGCCTGGAATCGAGGACAGGGGATTGGTGGCTACACCTTC
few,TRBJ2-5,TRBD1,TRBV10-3,CAMGATGGLETQYF,TGTGCCATGGGGGCGACAGGGGGCTTGGAGACCCAGTACTTC
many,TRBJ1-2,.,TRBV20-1,CSANTGNYGYTF,TGCAGTGCTAATACGGGGAACTATGGCTACACCTTC
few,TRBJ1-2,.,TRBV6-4,CASSDSGFGYTF,TGTGCCAGCAGTGACTCGGGTTTTGGCTACACCTTC
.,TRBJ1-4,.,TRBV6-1,CASSGSSTNEKLFF,TGTGCCAGCAGTGGCTCTTCAACTAATGAAAAACTGTTTTTT
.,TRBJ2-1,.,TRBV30,CAWADYNEQFF,TGTGCCTGGGCCGATTACAATGAGCAGTTCTTC
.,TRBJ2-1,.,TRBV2,CASSGGTNEQFF,TGTGCCAGCAGTGGAGGGACCAATGAGCAGTTCTTC
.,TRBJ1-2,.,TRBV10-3,CAISDIDGSQYGYTF,TGTGCCATCAGTGACATCGACGGCTCTCAATATGGCTACACCTTC
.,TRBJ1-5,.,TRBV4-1,CASSLERGQEHQPQHF,TGCGCCAGCAGCCTAGAAAGAGGGCAGGAGCATCAGCCCCAGCATTTT
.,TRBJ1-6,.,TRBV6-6,CASSYIRSPLHF,TGTGCCAGCAGTTACATTCGCTCACCCCTCCACTTT
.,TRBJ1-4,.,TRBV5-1,CASSLGFLGGSNEKLFF,TGCGCCAGCAGCTTGGGATTTCTCGGAGGGAGTAATGAAAAACTGTTTTTT
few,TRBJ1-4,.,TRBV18,CASSPPSDEKLFF,TGTGCCAGCTCACCACCTTCGGATGAAAAACTGTTTTTT
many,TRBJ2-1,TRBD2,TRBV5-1,CASSLDGGGSYNEQFF,TGCGCCAGCAGCTTGGACGGCGGGGGGTCCTACAATGAGCAGTTCTTC
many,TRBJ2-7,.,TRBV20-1,CSARLNYEQYF,TGCAGTGCTAGATTGAACTACGAGCAGTACTTC
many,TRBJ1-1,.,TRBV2,CADTLGGNTEAFF,TGTGCCGATACTTTGGGGGGGAACACTGAAGCTTTCTTT
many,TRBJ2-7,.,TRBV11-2,CASSSGQYEQYF,TGTGCCAGCAGCTCCGGCCAGTACGAGCAGTACTTC
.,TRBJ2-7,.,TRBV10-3,CAISQGTYEQYF,TGTGCCATCAGTCAAGGGACCTACGAGCAGTACTTC
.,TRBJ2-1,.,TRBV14,CASSTRGLTNEQFF,TGTGCCAGCAGCACTCGTGGACTCACCAATGAGCAGTTCTTC
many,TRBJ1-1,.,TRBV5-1,CASSARAETNTEAFF,TGCGCCAGCAGCGCCCGGGCGGAGACTAACACTGAAGCTTTCTTT
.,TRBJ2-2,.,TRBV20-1,CSAPTRGGELFF,TGCAGTGCTCCGACTAGGGGCGGGGAGCTGTTTTTT
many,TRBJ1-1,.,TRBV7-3,CASSLSGSGNTEAFF,TGTGCCAGCAGCTTATCCGGATCGGGGAACACTGAAGCTTTCTTT
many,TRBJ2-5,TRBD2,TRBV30,CAWFRPGGETQYF,TGTGCCTGGTTTCGGCCCGGGGGGGAGACCCAGTACTTC
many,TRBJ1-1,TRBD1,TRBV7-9,CASSRSDRPYTEAFF,TGTGCCAGCAGCCGTTCGGACAGGCCTTACACTGAAGCTTTCTTT
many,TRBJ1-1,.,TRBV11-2,CASSLAADNTEAFF,TGTGCCAGCAGCTTAGCGGCCGATAACACTGAAGCTTTCTTT
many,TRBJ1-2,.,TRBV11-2,CASSLAGISENYGYTF,TGTGCCAGCAGCTTAGCAGGGATTTCTGAGAACTATGGCTACACCTTC
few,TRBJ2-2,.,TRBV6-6,CASSYFGEPHTGELFF,TGTGCCAGCAGTTACTTCGGGGAGCCCCATACCGGGGAGCTGTTTTTT
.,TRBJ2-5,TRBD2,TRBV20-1,CSASRLAGDETQYF,TGCAGTGCCTCGAGGCTAGCGGGGGACGAGACCCAGTACTTC
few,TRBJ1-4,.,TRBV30,CAWSLGRSYNEKLFF,TGTGCCTGGAGTCTCGGAAGATCCTATAATGAAAAACTGTTTTTT
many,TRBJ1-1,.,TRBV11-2,CASSRQELMNTEAFF,TGTGCCAGCAGTCGACAGGAGCTAATGAACACTGAAGCTTTCTTT
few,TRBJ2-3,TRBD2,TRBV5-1,CASSERASGGPGDTQYF,TGTGCCAGCAGCGAACGCGCTAGCGGGGGGCCAGGAGATACGCAGTATTTT
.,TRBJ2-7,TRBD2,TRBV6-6,CASSYSGDGGAYEQYF,TGTGCCAGCAGTTACTCCGGAGACGGGGGGGCCTACGAGCAGTACTTC